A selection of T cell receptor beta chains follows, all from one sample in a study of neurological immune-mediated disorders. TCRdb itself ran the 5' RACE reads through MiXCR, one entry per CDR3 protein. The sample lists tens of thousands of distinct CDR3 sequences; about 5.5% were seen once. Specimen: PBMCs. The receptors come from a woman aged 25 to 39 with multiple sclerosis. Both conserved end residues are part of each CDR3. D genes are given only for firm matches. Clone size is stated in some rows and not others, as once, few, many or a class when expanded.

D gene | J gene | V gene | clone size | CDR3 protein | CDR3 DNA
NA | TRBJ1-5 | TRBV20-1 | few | CSARKEGNQPQHF | TGCAGTGCTCGTAAGGAGGGTAATCAGCCCCAGCATTTT
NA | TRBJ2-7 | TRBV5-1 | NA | CASSLDSGSSYEQYF | TGCGCCAGCAGCTTGGATTCGGGGAGCTCCTACGAGCAGTACTTC
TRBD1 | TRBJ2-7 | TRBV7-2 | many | CASSPGTGSYEQYF | TGTGCCAGCAGCCCCGGGACAGGGTCCTACGAGCAGTACTTC
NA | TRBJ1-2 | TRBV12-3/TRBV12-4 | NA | CASSFRQGGYGYTF | TGTGCCAGCAGTTTTCGCCAGGGTGGCTATGGCTACACCTTC
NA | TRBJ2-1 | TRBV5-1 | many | CASSVRDTNEQFF | TGCGCCAGCAGCGTACGGGACACAAATGAGCAGTTCTTC
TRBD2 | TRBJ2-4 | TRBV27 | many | CASQEGGLAAHGAKNIQYF | TGTGCCAGCCAGGAGGGAGGACTAGCGGCACATGGAGCCAAAAACATTCAGTACTTC
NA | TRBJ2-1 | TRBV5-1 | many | CASSFPGDEQFF | TGCGCCAGCAGCTTTCCGGGAGATGAGCAGTTCTTC
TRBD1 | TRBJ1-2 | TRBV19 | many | CASSIEAGTDYGYTF | TGTGCCAGTAGTATAGAGGCCGGGACAGACTATGGCTACACCTTC
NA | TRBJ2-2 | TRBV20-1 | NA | CSARYGLNTGELFF | TGCAGTGCTAGATACGGGTTGAACACCGGGGAGCTGTTTTTT
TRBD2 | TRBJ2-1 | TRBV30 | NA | CAWTLGGYNEQFF | TGTGCCTGGACCCTGGGAGGGTACAATGAGCAGTTCTTC
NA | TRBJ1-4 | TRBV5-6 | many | CASSLRGAGEKLFF | TGTGCCAGCAGCTTGAGGGGGGCCGGTGAAAAACTGTTTTTT
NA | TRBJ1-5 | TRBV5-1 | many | CASSLGQSSNQPQHF | TGCGCCAGCAGCTTGGGGCAGTCTAGCAATCAGCCCCAGCATTTT
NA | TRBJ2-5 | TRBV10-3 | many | CAISESTRRGDGTQYF | TGTGCCATCAGTGAGTCGACTCGGAGGGGGGACGGGACCCAGTACTTC
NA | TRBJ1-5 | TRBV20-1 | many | CSARDGDRAHF | TGCAGTGCTCGTGACGGGGACCGTGCTCATTTT
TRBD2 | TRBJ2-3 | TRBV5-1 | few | CASSLGAGADTQYF | TGCGCCAGCAGCTTGGGGGCGGGGGCAGATACGCAGTATTTT
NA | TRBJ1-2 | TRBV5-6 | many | CASSFRQLKGGYTF | TGTGCCAGCAGCTTTCGTCAGCTTAAGGGTGGCTACACCTTC
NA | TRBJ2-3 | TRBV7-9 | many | CASSFNSDTQYF | TGTGCCAGCAGCTTTAATAGCGATACGCAGTATTTT
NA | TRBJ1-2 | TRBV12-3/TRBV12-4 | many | CASTPEQITNYGYTF | TGTGCCAGCACCCCCGAACAGATTACTAACTATGGCTACACCTTC
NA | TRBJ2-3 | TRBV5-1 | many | CASKATQATDTQYF | TGCGCCAGCAAAGCAACCCAGGCCACAGATACGCAGTATTTT
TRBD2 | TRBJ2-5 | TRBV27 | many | CASRKGLGRETQYF | TGTGCCAGCAGGAAGGGACTAGGGCGGGAGACCCAGTACTTC
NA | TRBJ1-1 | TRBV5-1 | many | CASSLGYKQGGPTEAFF | TGCGCCAGCAGCTTGGGATATAAACAGGGAGGTCCCACTGAAGCTTTCTTT
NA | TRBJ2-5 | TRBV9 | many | CASSVQGRFQETQYF | TGTGCCAGCAGCGTACAGGGGAGGTTCCAAGAGACCCAGTACTTC
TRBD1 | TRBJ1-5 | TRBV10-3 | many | CAITQDRNQPQHF | TGTGCCATCACTCAGGACAGGAATCAGCCCCAGCATTTT
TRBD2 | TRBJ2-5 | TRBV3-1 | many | CASSQDLTSGRKTQYF | TGTGCCAGCAGCCAAGATCTTACTAGCGGGAGAAAGACCCAGTACTTC
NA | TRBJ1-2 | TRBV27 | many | CASSSRGDGYTF | TGTGCCAGCAGTTCGAGGGGGGACGGCTACACCTTC
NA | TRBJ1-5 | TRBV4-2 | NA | CASSQESGYSNQPQHF | TGTGCCAGCAGCCAAGAGAGCGGCTATAGCAATCAGCCCCAGCATTTT
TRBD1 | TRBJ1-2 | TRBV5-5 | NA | CASSLAGQSNGYTF | TGTGCCAGCAGCTTGGCGGGACAGTCAAATGGCTACACCTTC
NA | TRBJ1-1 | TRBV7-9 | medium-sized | CATNLMGDLDTEAFF | TGTGCCACCAATCTGATGGGGGACTTAGACACTGAAGCTTTCTTT
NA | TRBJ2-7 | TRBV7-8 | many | CASSPPQGPSYEQYF | TGTGCCAGCAGCCCACCTCAGGGACCTTCCTACGAGCAGTACTTC
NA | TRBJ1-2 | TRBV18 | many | CASPPGDYGYTF | TGTGCCAGCCCGCCAGGGGACTATGGCTACACCTTC
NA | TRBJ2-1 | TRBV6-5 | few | CASKADDNEQFF | TGTGCCAGCAAGGCAGACGACAATGAGCAGTTCTTC
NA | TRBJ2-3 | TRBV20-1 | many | CSARVGLPTDTQYF | TGCAGTGCTAGAGTAGGACTACCCACAGATACGCAGTATTTT
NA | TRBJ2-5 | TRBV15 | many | CATSRVTGDGGTQYF | TGTGCCACCAGCAGAGTTACTGGGGATGGGGGGACCCAGTACTTC
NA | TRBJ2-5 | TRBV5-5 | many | CASSLELWETQYF | TGTGCCAGCAGCTTGGAGTTATGGGAGACCCAGTACTTC
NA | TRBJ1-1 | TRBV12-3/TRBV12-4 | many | CASSLLRGTEAFF | TGTGCCAGCAGTTTACTCAGGGGCACTGAAGCTTTCTTT